The rows below give T cell receptor beta chains drawn from one sample of a study of somatic mutations in cytotoxic T cells in rheumatoid arthritis. The data were produced by immunoSEQ multiplex PCR, yet TCRdb's version contains in-frame clones alone and is incomplete. The sample holds 10,000 to 12,000 clones, approximately 89% seen once. The sequenced material came from CD4+ T cells sorted from blood. All receptors come from a woman between 18 and 29 years old with rheumatoid arthritis. The CDR3 runs from the conserved cysteine through the conserved F or W. The order of the fields is J gene, V gene, clone size, D gene, CDR3 DNA, CDR3 protein. The D gene is left open where the match is weak. Not every row has a clone size; where given, it reads once, few, many or a size class.

TRBJ2-1,TRBV27,.,.,TGTGCCAGCAGCCGCGGGACGTACAATGAGCAGTTCTTC,CASSRGTYNEQFF
TRBJ1-3,TRBV9,.,TRBD1,TGTGCCAGCAGCCCGGGACAGCTCTCTGGAAACACCATATATTTT,CASSPGQLSGNTIYF
TRBJ2-7,TRBV11-2,.,TRBD1,TGTGCCAGCAGCCGGGATCACAGGGGCGAGCAGTACTTC,CASSRDHRGEQYF
TRBJ1-1,TRBV14,.,.,TGTGCCAGCAGCCCGAACAGACAGTTGAACACTGAAGCTTTCTTT,CASSPNRQLNTEAFF
TRBJ2-3,TRBV28,.,TRBD2,TGTGCCAGCAGTTTTGCCAGCGGGGGGGCGGGTACGCAGTATTTT,CASSFASGGAGTQYF
TRBJ1-4,TRBV6-1,.,.,TGTGCCAGCAGTCCTGTGGCCGCAACTAATGAAAAACTGTTTTTT,CASSPVAATNEKLFF
TRBJ1-2,TRBV29-1,few,.,TGCAGCGTTGGCGGTTACTATGGCTACACCTTC,CSVGGYYGYTF
TRBJ2-1,TRBV7-3,once,.,TGTGCCAGCAGCTTAAGCCCTGGCGGCTACAATGAGCAGTTCTTC,CASSLSPGGYNEQFF
TRBJ2-5,TRBV30,.,TRBD2,TGTGCCTGTCCCAGAGGGACTAGCCAAGAGACCCAGTACTTC,CACPRGTSQETQYF
TRBJ1-1,TRBV5-1,.,TRBD1,TGCGCCAGCAGCTTGGCCCTTGACAGGGGAACTGAAGCTTTCTTT,CASSLALDRGTEAFF
TRBJ1-4,TRBV6-5,.,.,TGTGCCAGCAGGGGGGAGGGCTTCGGCGGAAAACTGTTTTTT,CASRGEGFGGKLFF
TRBJ2-7,TRBV27,once,TRBD2,TGTGCCAGCAGTCCAGGGACTAGAATACCCTACGAGCAGTACTTC,CASSPGTRIPYEQYF
TRBJ1-1,TRBV5-1,.,.,TGCGCCAGCAGCTGGGCAGGGATGAACACTGAAGCTTTCTTT,CASSWAGMNTEAFF
TRBJ2-1,TRBV5-8,.,TRBD1,TGTGCCAGCAGCAAAAAGGGACAGAACAATGAGCAGTTCTTC,CASSKKGQNNEQFF
TRBJ2-3,TRBV2,.,.,TGTGCCACAACAAGGACTACTCCTTACACAGATACGCAGTATTTT,CATTRTTPYTDTQYF
TRBJ1-5,TRBV7-2,.,.,TGTGCCAGCAGTCTAGAGACAGCTTATAGCAATCAGCCCCAGCATTTT,CASSLETAYSNQPQHF
TRBJ2-1,TRBV7-2,.,TRBD2,TGTGCCAGCAGCCCCCGACTAGCCCCCGGGGGCAATGAGCAGTTCTTC,CASSPRLAPGGNEQFF
TRBJ2-1,TRBV25-1,.,.,TGTGCCAGCAGGGAGGGGGCTAACAATGAGCAGTTCTTC,CASREGANNEQFF
TRBJ2-6,TRBV6-1,.,.,TGTGCCAGCAGTCCAACAGGGACTGGGGCCAACGTCCTGACTTTC,CASSPTGTGANVLTF
TRBJ2-7,TRBV28,.,TRBD1,TGTGCCAGCAGTCCATGGGACAGGGACTCCTACGAGCAGTACTTC,CASSPWDRDSYEQYF
TRBJ1-1,TRBV10-2,.,.,TGCGCCAGCAGTGAGTCGGGCAGCGGGAACACTGAAGCTTTCTTT,CASSESGSGNTEAFF
TRBJ2-1,TRBV9,.,.,TGTGCCAGCAGCACTCGACTAGGGGGGGGCGGCAATGAGCAGTTCTTC,CASSTRLGGGGNEQFF
TRBJ2-7,TRBV30,.,.,TGTGCCTGGAGTGTTGAGGGGGCCTACGAGCAGTACTTC,CAWSVEGAYEQYF
TRBJ1-2,TRBV15,few,TRBD1,TGTGCCACCAGCAGAGAAGGCCAGGGGGACTATGGCTACACCTTC,CATSREGQGDYGYTF
TRBJ1-1,TRBV6-5,once,.,TGTGCCAGCAGTTACGGGGCAGGGACTAACACTGAAGCTTTCTTT,CASSYGAGTNTEAFF
TRBJ1-6,TRBV6-5,.,.,TGTGCCAGCAGTTACTCAGAACTTAATTCACCCCTCCACTTT,CASSYSELNSPLHF
TRBJ2-1,TRBV5-1,.,TRBD1,TGCGCCAGCAGCTTCTACAGGGGGCGATGGTACAATGAGCAGTTCTTC,CASSFYRGRWYNEQFF
TRBJ2-3,TRBV19,.,.,TGTGCCAGTAGTGTTCCAGGGTATGGCACAGATACGCAGTATTTT,CASSVPGYGTDTQYF
TRBJ2-7,TRBV21-1,.,.,TGTGCCAGCAGCAAAGGAGGGGGGGGACCCTACGAGCAGTACTTC,CASSKGGGGPYEQYF
TRBJ2-3,TRBV10-3,.,TRBD2,TGTGCCATCAGTGAGCCCGGGAGCGGGGCGGCAGATACGCAGTATTTT,CAISEPGSGAADTQYF
TRBJ1-3,TRBV7-2,.,.,TGTGCCAGCAGCTTAGAGTCGGGGAGAGAGGGCACCATATATTTT,CASSLESGREGTIYF
TRBJ2-7,TRBV18,few,.,TGTGCCAGCTCACTGGGGGCCCCCCGCTACGAGCAGTACTTC,CASSLGAPRYEQYF
TRBJ1-2,TRBV6-6,.,.,TGTGCCAGCAGCCTTATGCAGGGAGGTGGCTACACCTTC,CASSLMQGGGYTF
TRBJ2-7,TRBV30,.,.,TGTGCAAAAAGTTGGGGAGAGGGCGAGCAGTACTTC,CAKSWGEGEQYF
TRBJ2-7,TRBV28,.,.,TGTGCCAGCAGTTTATGGGGCCGAGACGAGCAGTACTTC,CASSLWGRDEQYF
TRBJ1-5,TRBV28,.,.,TGTGCCAGCAGAGGGGTTCTGACTAGCAATCAGCCCCAGCATTTT,CASRGVLTSNQPQHF
TRBJ2-1,TRBV19,.,.,TGTGCCAGTAACGAGGGAGTGGACTCCTACAATGAGCAGTTCTTC,CASNEGVDSYNEQFF
TRBJ2-2,TRBV14,.,TRBD1,TGTGCCAGCAGCCAAGACCGAGGGACAGTGACCACCGGGGAGCTGTTTTTT,CASSQDRGTVTTGELFF
TRBJ1-5,TRBV4-2,.,.,TGTGCCAGCAGCCAAGATTCCGGATCGTCAGGGGGCAATCAGCCCCAGCATTTT,CASSQDSGSSGGNQPQHF
TRBJ1-6,TRBV2,.,TRBD1,TGTGCCAGCAGTGACAGGGGGCTTGGGACACCCCTCCACTTT,CASSDRGLGTPLHF
TRBJ1-5,TRBV11-2,.,.,TGTGCCAGCAGCTTAACTCCGGGGGGCAATCAGCCCCAGCATTTT,CASSLTPGGNQPQHF
TRBJ2-3,TRBV10-1,.,.,TGCGCCAGCAGTGAGTCAAGAAGGGGGTCTGCAGATACGCAGTATTTT,CASSESRRGSADTQYF
TRBJ2-3,TRBV7-9,.,TRBD2,TGTGCCAGCATCCCATCTATGACTAGCGGGAGTACAGATACGCAGTATTTT,CASIPSMTSGSTDTQYF
TRBJ2-7,TRBV6-5,.,TRBD2,TGTGCCAGCAGCCGCGGGGGGGGATTGTCCGAGCAGTACTTC,CASSRGGGLSEQYF
TRBJ1-1,TRBV18,.,.,TGTGCCAGCTCACAGGAGGGGAACACTGAAGCTTTCTTT,CASSQEGNTEAFF